These 4 T cell receptor beta chains came from one sample sequenced in a study of early T cells in non-severe SARS-CoV-2 infection. TCRdb re-analysed the 5' RACE reads in MiXCR, keeping a single row per CDR3 protein. The sample shows nearly 90,000 distinct CDR3 sequences, approximately 14% of them seen only once. The sequenced material came from whole blood. The receptor set was obtained from an adult who was a healthcare worker with PCR-confirmed SARS-CoV-2 infection or an uninfected control (not recorded which).

The rearrangement joins TRBV5-1 to TRBJ2-1; D perhaps matches TRBD2 (5 bases). Germline V lookup: CDR1 SGHRS, CDR2 YFSETQ. The CDR3 has 16 amino acids. V lost 5 bases and J 0 bases, leaving 15 bases between the germline ends. Here the CDR3 DNA reads TGCGCCAGCAGTTATGGACGCGGGCTCTCCTACAATGAGCAGTTCTTC. This sequence encodes CASSYGRGLSYNEQFF.

The V call is TRBV20-1, the J call TRBJ1-5; tentative D call: TRBD1 (5 bases). CDR1 is DFQATT, CDR2 SNEGSKA, per germline (reference sequence). V lost 0 bases, J lost 4 bases, and 16 bases lay in between. This CDR3 is built from 16 residues. The CDR3 bases are TGCAGTGCTAGAGATTGGGGGGAGGGGCGAAATCAGCCCCAGCATTTT. The encoded protein is CSARDWGEGRNQPQHF.

This clonotype has more than one count but fewer than ten. The chain has TRBV4-1 and TRBJ2-6, with D unresolved. From germline, CDR1 is MGHRA and CDR2 YSYEKL. Trimming left V 4 bases short and J 0 bases short, with 10 bases between. This CDR3 is 16 amino acids long. The CDR3 loop is CASSLRILSGANVLTF. CDR3 DNA: TGCGCCAGCAGCCTACGGATTCTCTCTGGGGCCAACGTCCTGACTTTC.

This clonotype has at least ten counts. The chain combines TRBV10-3 with TRBJ2-2; the match to TRBD1 covers 7 bases. The V segment lost 6 bases and the J segment 6 bases; nucleotides outside the gene matches: 4. The CDR3 is 13 amino acids. Germline V gene data show CDR1 as ENHRY and CDR2 as SYGVKD. CDR3 residues: CAIRQGVAGELFF. The CDR3 DNA sequence: TGTGCCATCAGGCAGGGGGTCGCCGGGGAGCTGTTTTTT.